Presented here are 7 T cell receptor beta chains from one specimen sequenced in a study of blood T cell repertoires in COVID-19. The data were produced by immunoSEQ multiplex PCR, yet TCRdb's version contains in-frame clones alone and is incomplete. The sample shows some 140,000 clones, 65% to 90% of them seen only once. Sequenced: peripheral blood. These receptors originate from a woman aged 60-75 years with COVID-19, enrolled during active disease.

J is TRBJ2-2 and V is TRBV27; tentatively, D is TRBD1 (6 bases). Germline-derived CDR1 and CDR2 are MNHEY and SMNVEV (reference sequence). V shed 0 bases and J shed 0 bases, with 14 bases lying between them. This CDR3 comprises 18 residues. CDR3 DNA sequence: TGTGCCAGCAGTTTATCCTACGCCAGGGGCCCGAACACCGGGGAGCTGTTTTTT. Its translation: CASSLSYARGPNTGELFF.

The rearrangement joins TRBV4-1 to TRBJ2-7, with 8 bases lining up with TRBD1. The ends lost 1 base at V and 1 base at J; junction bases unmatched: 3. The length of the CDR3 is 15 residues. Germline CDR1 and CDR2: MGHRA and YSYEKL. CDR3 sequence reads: CASSQAGTGSYEQYV. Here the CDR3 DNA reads TGCGCCAGCAGCCAAGCCGGGACAGGTTCCTACGAGCAGTACGTC.

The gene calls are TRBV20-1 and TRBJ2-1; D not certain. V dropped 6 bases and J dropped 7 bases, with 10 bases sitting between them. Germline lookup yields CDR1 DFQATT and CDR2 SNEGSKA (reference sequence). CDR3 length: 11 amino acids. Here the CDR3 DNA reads TGCAGTGCCGAGACAAGGAATGAGCAGTTCTTC. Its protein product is CSAETRNEQFF.

CDR3 coding DNA: TGTGCCAGCAGCCGGAGTCAGGGGGAAAGTAGAAACACCATATATTTT. Residues: CASSRSQGESRNTIYF. The chain has TRBV9 and TRBJ1-3, with 7 bases lining up with TRBD1. V trimming: 4 bases; J trimming: 5 bases; junction bases outside the gene matches: 12. Germline CDR1 SGDLS, CDR2 YYNGEE. This CDR3 is 16 amino acids long.

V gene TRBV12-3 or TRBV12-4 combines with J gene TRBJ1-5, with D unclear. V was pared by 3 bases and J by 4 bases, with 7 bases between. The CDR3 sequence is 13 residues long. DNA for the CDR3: TGTGCCAGCAGTTTGAGGCAGAATCAGCCCCAGCATTTT. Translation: CASSLRQNQPQHF.

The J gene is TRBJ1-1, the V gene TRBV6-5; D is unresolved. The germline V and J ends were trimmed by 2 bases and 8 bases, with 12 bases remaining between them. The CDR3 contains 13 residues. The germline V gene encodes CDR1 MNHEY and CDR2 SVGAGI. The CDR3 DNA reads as TGTGCCAGCAGTTACGAACGGGTCCGCGAAGCTTTCTTT. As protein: CASSYERVREAFF.

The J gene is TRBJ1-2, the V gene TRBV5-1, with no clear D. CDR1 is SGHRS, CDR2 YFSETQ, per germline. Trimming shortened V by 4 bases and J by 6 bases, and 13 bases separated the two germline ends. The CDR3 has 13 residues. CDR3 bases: TGCGCCAGCAGCCTGGCTTGGGAGGATGGCTACACCTTC. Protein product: CASSLAWEDGYTF.